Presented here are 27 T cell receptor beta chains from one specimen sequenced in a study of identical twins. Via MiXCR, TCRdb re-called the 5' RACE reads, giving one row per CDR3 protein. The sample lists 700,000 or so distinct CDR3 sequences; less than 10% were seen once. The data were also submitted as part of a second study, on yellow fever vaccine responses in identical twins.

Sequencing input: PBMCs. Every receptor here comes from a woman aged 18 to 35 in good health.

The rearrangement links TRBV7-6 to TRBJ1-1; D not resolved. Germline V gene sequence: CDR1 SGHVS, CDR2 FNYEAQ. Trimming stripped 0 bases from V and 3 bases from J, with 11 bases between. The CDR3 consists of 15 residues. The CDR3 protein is CASSLALSAYTEAFF. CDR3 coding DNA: TGTGCCAGCAGCTTAGCGCTATCCGCCTACACTGAAGCTTTCTTT. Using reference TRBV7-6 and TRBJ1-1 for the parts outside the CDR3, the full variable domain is GAGVSQSPRYKVTKRGQDVALRCDPISGHVSLYWYRQALGQGPEFLTYFNYEAQQDKSGLPNDRFSAERPEGSISTLTIQRTEQRDSAMYRCASSLALSAYTEAFFGQGTRLTVV.

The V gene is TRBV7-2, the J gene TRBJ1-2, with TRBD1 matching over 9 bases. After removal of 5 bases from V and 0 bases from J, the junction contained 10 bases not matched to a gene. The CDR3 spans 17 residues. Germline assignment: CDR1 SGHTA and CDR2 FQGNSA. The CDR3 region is CASSPGTGKQTNYGYTF. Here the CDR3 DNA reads TGTGCCAGCAGCCCAGGGACAGGGAAACAAACTAACTATGGCTACACCTTC.

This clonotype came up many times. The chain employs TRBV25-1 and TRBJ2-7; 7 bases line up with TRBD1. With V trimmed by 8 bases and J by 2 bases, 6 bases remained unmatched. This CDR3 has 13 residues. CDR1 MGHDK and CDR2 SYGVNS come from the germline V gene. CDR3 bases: TGTGCCAGCCGAGGGACAGCCACCTACGAGCAGTACTTC. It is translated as CASRGTATYEQYF.

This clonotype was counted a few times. CDR3 sequence reads: CASSEASLADTQYF. The CDR3 DNA reads TGTGCCAGCAGCGAGGCGTCCCTGGCAGATACGCAGTATTTT. The V gene is TRBV2, the J gene TRBJ2-3, with unresolved D. CDR1 and CDR2 from the germline V gene are SNHLY and FYNNEI. CDR3 size: 14 residues. V gave up 6 bases and J gave up 4 bases, with 14 bases separating them.

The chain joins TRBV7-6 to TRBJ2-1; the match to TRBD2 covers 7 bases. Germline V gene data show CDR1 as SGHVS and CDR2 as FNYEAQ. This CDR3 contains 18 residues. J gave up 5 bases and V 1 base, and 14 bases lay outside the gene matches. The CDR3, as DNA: TGTGCCAGCAGCTTAGGAGGGTCGGCGGGAGTCTGGAACAATGAGCAGTTCTTC. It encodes CASSLGGSAGVWNNEQFF.

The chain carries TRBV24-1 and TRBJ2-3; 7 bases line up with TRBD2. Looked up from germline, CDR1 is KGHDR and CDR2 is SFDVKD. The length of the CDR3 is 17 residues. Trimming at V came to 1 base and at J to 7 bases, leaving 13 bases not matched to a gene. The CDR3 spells CATSDFGAGRFSYTQYF. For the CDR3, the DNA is TGTGCCACCAGTGATTTTGGAGCGGGGAGATTTTCATATACGCAGTATTTT.

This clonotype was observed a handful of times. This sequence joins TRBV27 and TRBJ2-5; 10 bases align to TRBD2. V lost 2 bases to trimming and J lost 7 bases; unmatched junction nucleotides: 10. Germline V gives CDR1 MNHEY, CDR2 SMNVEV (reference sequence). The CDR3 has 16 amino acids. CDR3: CASSLRTSGGSGTQYF. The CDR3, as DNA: TGTGCCAGCAGTTTAAGGACTAGCGGTGGGTCGGGGACCCAGTACTTC.

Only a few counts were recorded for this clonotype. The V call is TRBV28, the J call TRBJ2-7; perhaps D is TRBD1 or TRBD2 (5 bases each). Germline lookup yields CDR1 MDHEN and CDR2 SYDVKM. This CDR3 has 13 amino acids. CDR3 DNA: TGTGCCAGCAGTTTACTACCCCGGGACGGTTCTTCCGTC. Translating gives CASSLLPRDGSSV.

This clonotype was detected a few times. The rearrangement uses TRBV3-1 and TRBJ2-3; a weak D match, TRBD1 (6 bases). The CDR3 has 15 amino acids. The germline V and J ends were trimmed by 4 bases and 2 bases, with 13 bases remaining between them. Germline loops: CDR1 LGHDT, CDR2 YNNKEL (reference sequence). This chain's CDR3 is CASSRPDRPTDTQYF. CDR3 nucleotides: TGTGCCAGCAGCCGCCCGGACAGACCCACAGATACGCAGTATTTT.

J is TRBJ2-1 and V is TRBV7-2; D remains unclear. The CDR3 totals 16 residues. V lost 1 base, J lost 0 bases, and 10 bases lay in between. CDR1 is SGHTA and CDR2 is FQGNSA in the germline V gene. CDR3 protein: CASSLGMTLSYNEQFF. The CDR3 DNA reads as TGTGCCAGCAGCTTAGGTATGACCCTCTCCTACAATGAGCAGTTCTTC.

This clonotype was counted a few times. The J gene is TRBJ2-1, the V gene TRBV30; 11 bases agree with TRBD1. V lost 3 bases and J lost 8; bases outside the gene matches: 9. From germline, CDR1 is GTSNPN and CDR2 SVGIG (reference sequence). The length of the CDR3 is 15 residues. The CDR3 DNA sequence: TGTGCCTGGAGCCCCGGGACAGGGGGAACTGATGAGCAGTTCTTC. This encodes CAWSPGTGGTDEQFF.

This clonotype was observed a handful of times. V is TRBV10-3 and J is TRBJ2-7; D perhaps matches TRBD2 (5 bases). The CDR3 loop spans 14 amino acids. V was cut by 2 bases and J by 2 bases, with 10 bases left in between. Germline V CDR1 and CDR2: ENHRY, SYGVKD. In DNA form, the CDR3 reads TGTGCCATCAGTGAGCTCGGGGAGACCTACGAGCAGTACTTC. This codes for CAISELGETYEQYF.

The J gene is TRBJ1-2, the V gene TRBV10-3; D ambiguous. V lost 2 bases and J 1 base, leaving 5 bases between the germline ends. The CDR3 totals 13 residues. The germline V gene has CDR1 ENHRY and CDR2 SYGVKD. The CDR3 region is CAISETSNYGYTF. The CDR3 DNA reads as TGTGCCATCAGTGAGACAAGTAACTATGGCTACACCTTC.

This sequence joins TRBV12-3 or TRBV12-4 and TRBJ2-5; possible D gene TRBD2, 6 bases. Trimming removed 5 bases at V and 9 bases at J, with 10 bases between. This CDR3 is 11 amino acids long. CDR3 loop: CASSAGEAQYF. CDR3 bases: TGTGCCAGCAGTGCCGGGGAGGCCCAGTACTTC.

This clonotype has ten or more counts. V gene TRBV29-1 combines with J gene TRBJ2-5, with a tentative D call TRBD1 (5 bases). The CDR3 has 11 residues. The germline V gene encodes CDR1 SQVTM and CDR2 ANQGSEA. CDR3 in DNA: TGCGGGGCCTGGTACCAAGAGACCCAGTACTTC. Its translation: CGAWYQETQYF. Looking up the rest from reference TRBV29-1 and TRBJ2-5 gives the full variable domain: SAVISQKPSRDICQRGTSLTIQCQVDSQVTMMFWYRQQPGQSLTLIATANQGSEATYESGFVIDKFPISRPNLTFSTLTVSNMSPEDSSIYLCGAWYQETQYFGPGTRLLVL.

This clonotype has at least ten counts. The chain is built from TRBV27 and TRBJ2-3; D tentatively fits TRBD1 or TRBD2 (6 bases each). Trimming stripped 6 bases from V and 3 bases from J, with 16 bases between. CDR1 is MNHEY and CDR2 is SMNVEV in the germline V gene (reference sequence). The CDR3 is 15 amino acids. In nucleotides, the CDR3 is TGTGCCAGCAGCTCCCCTACGGGGGCAACAGATACGCAGTATTTT. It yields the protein CASSSPTGATDTQYF.

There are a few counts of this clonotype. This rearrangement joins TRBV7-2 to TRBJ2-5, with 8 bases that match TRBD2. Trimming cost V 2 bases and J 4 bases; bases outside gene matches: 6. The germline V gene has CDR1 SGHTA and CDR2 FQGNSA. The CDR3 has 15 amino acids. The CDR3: CASSLSGGLVETQYF. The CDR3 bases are TGTGCCAGCAGCTTAAGCGGGGGACTGGTAGAGACCCAGTACTTC. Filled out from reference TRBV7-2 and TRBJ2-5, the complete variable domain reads GAGVSQSPSNKVTEKGKDVELRCDPISGHTALYWYRQSLGQGLEFLIYFQGNSAPDKSGLPSDRFSAERTGGSVSTLTIQRTQQEDSAVYLCASSLSGGLVETQYFGPGTRLLVL.

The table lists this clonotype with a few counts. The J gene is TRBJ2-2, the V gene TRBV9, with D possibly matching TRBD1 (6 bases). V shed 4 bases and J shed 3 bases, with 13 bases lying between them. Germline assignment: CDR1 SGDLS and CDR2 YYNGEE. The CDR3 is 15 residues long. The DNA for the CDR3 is TGTGCCAGCAGCATCACAGGGTTAGACACCGGGGAGCTGTTTTTT. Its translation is CASSITGLDTGELFF.

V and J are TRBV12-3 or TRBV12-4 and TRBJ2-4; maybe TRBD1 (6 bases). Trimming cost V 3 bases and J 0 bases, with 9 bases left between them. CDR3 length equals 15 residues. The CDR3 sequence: CASSLGALAKNIQYF. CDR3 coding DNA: TGTGCCAGCAGTTTGGGGGCCCTAGCCAAAAACATTCAGTACTTC.

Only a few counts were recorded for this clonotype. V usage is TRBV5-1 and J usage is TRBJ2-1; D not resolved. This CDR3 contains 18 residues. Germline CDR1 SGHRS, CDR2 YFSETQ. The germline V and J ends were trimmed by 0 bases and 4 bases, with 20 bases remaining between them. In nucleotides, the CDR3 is TGCGCCAGCAGCTTGGCCCCGAACGACATACCCCATTACAATGAGCAGTTCTTC. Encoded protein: CASSLAPNDIPHYNEQFF.

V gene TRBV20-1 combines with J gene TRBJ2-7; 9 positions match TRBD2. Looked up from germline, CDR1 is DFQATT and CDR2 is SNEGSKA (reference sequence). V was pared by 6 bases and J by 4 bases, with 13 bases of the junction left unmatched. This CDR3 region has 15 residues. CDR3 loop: CSAPGASSGTYEQYF. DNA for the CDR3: TGCAGTGCCCCGGGCGCGTCTAGCGGGACATACGAGCAGTACTTC.

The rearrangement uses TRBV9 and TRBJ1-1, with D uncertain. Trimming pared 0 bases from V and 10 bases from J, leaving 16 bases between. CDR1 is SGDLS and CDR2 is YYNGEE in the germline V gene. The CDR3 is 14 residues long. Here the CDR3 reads CASSVGRATSVAFF. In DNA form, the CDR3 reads TGTGCCAGCAGCGTAGGAAGGGCTACCTCTGTAGCTTTCTTT. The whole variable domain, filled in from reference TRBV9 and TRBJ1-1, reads DSGVTQTPKHLITATGQRVTLRCSPRSGDLSVYWYQQSLDQGLQFLIQYYNGEERAKGNILERFSAQQFPDLHSELNLSSLELGDSALYFCASSVGRATSVAFFGQGTRLTVV.

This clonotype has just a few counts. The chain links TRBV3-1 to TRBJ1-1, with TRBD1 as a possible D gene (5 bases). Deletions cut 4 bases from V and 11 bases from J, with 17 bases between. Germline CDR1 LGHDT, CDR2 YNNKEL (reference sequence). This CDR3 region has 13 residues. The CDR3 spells CASSPTGGSEAFF. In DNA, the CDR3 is TGTGCCAGCAGCCCGACCGGGGGTTCGGAGGCTTTCTTT.

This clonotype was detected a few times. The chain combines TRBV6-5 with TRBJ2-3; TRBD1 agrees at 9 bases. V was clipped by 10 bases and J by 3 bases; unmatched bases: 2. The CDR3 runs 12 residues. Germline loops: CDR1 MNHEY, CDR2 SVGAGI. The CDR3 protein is CATGTGTDTQYF. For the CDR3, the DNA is TGTGCCACCGGGACAGGGACAGATACGCAGTATTTT.

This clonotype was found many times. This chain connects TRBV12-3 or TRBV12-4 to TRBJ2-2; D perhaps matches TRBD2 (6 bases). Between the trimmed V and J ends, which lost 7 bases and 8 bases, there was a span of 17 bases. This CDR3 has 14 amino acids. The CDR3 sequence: CASTDPGGDGELFF. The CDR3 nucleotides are TGTGCCAGCACCGACCCCGGGGGTGATGGGGAGCTGTTTTTT.

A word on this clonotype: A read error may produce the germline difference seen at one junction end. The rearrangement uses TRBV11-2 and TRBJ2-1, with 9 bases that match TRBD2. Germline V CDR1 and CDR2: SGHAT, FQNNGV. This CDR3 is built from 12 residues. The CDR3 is CASSPPLAGASF. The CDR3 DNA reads TGTGCCAGCAGCCCCCCTTTAGCGGGGGCTTCCTTC.

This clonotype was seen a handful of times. CDR3 loop: CASSRLGRQETQYF. The DNA of the CDR3 is TGTGCCAGCAGCCGACTAGGTAGACAAGAGACCCAGTACTTC. The J gene is TRBJ2-5, the V gene TRBV3-1, with D perhaps matching TRBD2 (6 bases). The CDR3 is 14 amino acids. Trimming cost V 4 bases and J 2 bases, with 11 bases left between them. The germline gives CDR1 LGHDT, CDR2 YNNKEL (reference sequence).